Listed here is a single T cell receptor (beta chain). What it binds is not known. Germline V gene lookup returns CDR1 SGHVS and CDR2 FQNEAQ. The V end lost 5 bases, the J end lost 1 base, and 16 bases lay between the germline ends. This CDR3 spans 16 amino acids. The sample comes from a study of blood T cells in healthy people across ages. With a J-beta primer mix and a sample-barcoded 5' primer, a second PCR ran about 6 to 11 cycles. TCRdb passed the 5' RACE reads through MiXCR, listing each CDR3 protein once. The table has about 930,000 distinct CDR3 sequences, 25% to 35% seen once. Study-wide points: Researchers said unsorted PBMCs prevented a conclusive naive versus antigen-experienced comparison. Getting older went along with TCR beta diversity per million T cells dropping roughly linearly.

The same specimen was also included in a second study, on T cells of mothers and their children. That report notes: Sample barcodes and 2-4 random nucleotides were added by the M1S primer of the second PCR. Normalized overlap was always slightly, never significantly, higher in related than unrelated mother-child pairs.

This TCR was recovered from a woman aged 40 to 50 in good health. The sequenced sample was blood. The J gene is TRBJ2-3, the V gene TRBV7-8; D is possibly TRBD1 (6 bases). The CDR3 protein is CASSPGARGGTDTQYF. In DNA form, the CDR3 reads TGTGCCAGCAGCCCAGGGGCTAGAGGGGGCACAGATACGCAGTATTTT.